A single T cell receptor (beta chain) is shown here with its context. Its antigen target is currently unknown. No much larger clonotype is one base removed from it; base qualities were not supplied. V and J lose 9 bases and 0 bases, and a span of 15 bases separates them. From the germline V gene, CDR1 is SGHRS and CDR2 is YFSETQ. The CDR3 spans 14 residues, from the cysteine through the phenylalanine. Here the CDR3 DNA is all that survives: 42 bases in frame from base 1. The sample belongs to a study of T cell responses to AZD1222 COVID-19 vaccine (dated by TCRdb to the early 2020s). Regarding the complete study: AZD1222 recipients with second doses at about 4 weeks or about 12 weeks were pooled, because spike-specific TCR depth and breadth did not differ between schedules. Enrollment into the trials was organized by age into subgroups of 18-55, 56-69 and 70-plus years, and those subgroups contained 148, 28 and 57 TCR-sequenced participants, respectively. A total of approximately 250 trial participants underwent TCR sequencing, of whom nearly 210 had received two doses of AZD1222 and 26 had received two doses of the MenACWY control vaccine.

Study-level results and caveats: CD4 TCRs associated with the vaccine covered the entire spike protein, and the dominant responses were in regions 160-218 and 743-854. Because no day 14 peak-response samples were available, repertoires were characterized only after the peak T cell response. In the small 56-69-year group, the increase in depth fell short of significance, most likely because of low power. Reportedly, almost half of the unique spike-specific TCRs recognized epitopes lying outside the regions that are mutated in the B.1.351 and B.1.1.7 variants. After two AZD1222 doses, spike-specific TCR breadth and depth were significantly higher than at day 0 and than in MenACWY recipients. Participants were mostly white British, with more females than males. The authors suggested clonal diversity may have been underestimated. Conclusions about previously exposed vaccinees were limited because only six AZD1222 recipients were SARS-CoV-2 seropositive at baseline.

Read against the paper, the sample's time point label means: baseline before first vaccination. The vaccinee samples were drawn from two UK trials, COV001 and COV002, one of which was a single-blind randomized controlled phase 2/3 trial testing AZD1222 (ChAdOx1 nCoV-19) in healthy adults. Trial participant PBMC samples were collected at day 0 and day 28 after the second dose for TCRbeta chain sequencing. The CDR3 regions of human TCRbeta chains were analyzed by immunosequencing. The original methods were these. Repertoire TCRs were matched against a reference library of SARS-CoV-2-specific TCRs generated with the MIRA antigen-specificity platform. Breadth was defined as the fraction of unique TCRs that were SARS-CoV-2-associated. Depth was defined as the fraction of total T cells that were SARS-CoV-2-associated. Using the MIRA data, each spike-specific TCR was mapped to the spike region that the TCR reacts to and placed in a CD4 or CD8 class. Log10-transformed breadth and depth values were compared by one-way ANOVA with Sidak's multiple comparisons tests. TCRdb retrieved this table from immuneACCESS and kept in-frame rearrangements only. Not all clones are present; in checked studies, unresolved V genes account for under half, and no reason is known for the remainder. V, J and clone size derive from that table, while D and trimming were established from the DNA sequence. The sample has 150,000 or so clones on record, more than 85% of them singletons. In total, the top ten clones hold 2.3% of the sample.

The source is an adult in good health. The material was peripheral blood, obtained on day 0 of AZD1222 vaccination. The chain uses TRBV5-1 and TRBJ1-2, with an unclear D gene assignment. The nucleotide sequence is TGCGCCACGTCGGTGGCTCCAGCTAACTATGGCTACACCTTC. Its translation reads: CATSVAPANYGYTF.